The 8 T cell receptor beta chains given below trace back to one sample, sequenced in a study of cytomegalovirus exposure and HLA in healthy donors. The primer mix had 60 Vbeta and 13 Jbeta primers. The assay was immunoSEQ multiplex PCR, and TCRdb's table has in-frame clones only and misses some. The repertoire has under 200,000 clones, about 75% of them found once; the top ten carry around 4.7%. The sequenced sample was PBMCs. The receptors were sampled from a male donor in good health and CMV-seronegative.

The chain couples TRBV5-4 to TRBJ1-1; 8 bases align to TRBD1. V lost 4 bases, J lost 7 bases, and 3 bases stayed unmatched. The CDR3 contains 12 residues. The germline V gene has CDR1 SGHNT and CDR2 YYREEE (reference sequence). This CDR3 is CASSQTGVEAFF. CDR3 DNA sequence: TGTGCCAGCAGCCAGACAGGGGTTGAAGCTTTCTTT.

This CDR3 reads CASSSRGGYTF. CDR3 sequence (DNA): TGTGCCAGCTCCTCCCGAGGTGGCTACACCTTC. J is TRBJ1-2 and V is TRBV28; D gene unclear. Trimming shortened V by 8 bases and J by 7 bases, and 11 bases separated the two germline ends. Germline V gene data show CDR1 as MDHEN and CDR2 as SYDVKM. This CDR3 spans 11 amino acids.

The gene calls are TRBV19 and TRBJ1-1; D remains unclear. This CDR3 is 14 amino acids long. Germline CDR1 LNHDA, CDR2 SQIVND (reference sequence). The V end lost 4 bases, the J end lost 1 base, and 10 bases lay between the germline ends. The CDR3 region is CASSTGLSNTEAFF. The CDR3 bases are TGTGCCAGTAGTACGGGGTTGTCGAACACTGAAGCTTTCTTT.

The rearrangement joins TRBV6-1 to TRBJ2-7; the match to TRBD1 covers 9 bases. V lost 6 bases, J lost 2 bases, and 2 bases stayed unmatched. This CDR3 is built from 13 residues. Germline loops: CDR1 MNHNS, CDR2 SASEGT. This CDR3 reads CASSWTGAYEQYF. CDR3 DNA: TGTGCCAGCAGCTGGACAGGGGCCTACGAGCAGTACTTC.

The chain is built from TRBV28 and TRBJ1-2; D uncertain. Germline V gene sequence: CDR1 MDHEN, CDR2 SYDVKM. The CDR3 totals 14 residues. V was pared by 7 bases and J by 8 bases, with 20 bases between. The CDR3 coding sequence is TGTGCCAGCACCCCCGGCGGCCGCGCTCAGGGCTACACCTTC. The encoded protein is CASTPGGRAQGYTF.

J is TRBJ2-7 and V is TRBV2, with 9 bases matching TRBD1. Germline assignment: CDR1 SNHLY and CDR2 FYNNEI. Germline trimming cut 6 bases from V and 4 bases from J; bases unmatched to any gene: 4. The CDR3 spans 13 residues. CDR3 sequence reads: CASRRDRDYEQYF. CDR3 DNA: TGTGCCAGCAGAAGGGACAGGGATTACGAGCAGTACTTC.

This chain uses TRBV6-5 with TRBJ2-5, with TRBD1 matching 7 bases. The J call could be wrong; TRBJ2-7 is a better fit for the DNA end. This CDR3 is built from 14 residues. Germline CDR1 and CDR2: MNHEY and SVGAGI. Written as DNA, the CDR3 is TGTGCCAGCAGTTACCTGGGACAGACCTACGAGCAGTACTTC. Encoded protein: CASSYLGQTYEQYF.

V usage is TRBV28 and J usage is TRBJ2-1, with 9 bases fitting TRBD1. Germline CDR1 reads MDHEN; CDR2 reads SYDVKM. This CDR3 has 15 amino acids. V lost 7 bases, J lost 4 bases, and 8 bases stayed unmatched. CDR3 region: CASTYRGQGYNEQFF. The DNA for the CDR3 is TGTGCCAGCACCTACCGGGGACAGGGTTACAATGAGCAGTTCTTC. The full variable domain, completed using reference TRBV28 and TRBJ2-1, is DVKVTQSSRYLVKRTGEKVFLECVQDMDHENMFWYRQDPGLGLRLIYFSYDVKMKEKGDIPEGYSVSREKKERFSLILESASTNQTSMYLCASTYRGQGYNEQFFGPGTRLTVL.